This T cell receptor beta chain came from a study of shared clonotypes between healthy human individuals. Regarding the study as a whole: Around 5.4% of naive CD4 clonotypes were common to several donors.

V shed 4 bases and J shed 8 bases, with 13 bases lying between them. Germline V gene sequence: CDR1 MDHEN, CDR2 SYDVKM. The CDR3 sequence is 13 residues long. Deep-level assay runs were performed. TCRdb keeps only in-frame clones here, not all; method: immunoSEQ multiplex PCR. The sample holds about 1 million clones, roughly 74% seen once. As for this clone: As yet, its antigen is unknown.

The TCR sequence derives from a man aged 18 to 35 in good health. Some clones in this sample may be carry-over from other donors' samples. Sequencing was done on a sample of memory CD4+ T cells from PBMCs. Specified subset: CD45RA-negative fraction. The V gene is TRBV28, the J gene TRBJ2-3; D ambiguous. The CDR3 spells CASSSTLKGTQYF. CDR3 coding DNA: TGTGCCAGCAGTTCAACCCTAAAGGGTACGCAGTATTTT.